This T cell receptor beta chain is drawn from a study of vaccination effects on CD4 cells after COVID-19. Study overall: Participants received two doses of either the BNT162b2 or mRNA-1273 vaccine.

V was trimmed by 2 bases and J by 0 bases, leaving 7 bases between them. From germline, CDR1 is KGHSH and CDR2 LQKENI. The CDR3 is made up of 15 amino acids. Some clones are missing from TCRdb's copy, which holds only in-frame ones; the method was immunoSEQ multiplex PCR. The sample includes tens of thousands of clones, roughly 73% of them seen just once. Within the ViraFEST assay, antigen-specific CD4+ T cells underwent expansion with viral peptide pools prior to sequencing. After less than twelve days in culture, the CD4+ T cells were isolated. The healthy vaccine recipients, who had no prior SARS-CoV-2 infection, showed negative nucleocapsid antibodies. Cultures used about 2 million PBMC per well, roughly 11 IU/ml IL-2 and approximately 10 ug/ml peptides. Each culture had half its medium swapped for IL-2 medium on days 3 and 7. To note about this clone: The antigen is unknown.

Study results and caveats: A shortage of convalescent patients and an absence of early post-infection timepoints characterized the study.

This chain links TRBV18 with TRBJ1-4, with D hard to call. The input for sequencing was CD4+ T cells from PBMCs cultured with HCoV-OC43 spike peptides, taken before COVID-19 vaccination. Subset denoted: HCoV-OC43 spike overlapping peptide pool stimulation. The origin of this receptor is a human donor who received a COVID-19 vaccine. The CDR3 region has the DNA TGTGCCAGCTCACCAGGAGTTGCAACTAATGAAAAACTGTTTTTT. This sequence encodes CASSPGVATNEKLFF.